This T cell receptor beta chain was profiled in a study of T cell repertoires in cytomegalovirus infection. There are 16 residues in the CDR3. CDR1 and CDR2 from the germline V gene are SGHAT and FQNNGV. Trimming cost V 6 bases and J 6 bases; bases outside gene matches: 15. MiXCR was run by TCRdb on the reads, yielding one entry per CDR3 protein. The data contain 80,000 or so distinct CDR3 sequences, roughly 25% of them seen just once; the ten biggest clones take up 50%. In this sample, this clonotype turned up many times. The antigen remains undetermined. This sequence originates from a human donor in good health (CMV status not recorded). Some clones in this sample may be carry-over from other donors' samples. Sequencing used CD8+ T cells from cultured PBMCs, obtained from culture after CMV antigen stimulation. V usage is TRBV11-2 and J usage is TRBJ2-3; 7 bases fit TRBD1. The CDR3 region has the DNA TGTGCCAGCAGTTTTGGGACAGATTCTATTTTGGATACGCAGTATTTT. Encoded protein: CASSFGTDSILDTQYF.